A single TCR beta chain is shown here with its context. Its antigen is still unknown. Assay: immunoSEQ multiplex PCR; the TCRdb copy retains only in-frame clones and omits some. The sample carries about 2.4 million clones, roughly 93% recorded once. This CDR3 is 14 amino acids long. The data were taken from a study of shared clonotypes between healthy human individuals. General observations from the study: Clonotypes not shared had lower generation probabilities than those common to all four donors. What limited the represented genetic and exposure-history diversity was the small number of donors.

This clonotype was sampled from a young man in good health. Some clones in this sample may be carry-over from other donors' samples. V usage is TRBV21-1 and J usage is TRBJ2-5; the table assigns TRBD1, which was not confirmed against the DNA. TRBV21-1 is a listed pseudogene. Sequencing input: naive CD4+ T cells from PBMCs. Indicated subset: CD45RA+ positively selected. This CDR3 reads CASSCTGDWETQYF. DNA of the CDR3: TGTGCCAGCAGCTGTACAGGGGATTGGGAGACCCAGTACTTC.